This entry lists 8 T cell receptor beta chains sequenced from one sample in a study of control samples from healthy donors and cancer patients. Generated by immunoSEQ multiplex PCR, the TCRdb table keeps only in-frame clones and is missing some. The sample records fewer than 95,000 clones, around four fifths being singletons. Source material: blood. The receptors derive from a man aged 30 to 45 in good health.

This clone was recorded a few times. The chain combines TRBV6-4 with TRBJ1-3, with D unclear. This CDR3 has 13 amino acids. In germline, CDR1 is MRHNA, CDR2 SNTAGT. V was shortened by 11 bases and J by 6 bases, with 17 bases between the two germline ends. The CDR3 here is CAVDQRPVNTIYF. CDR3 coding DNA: TGTGCCGTAGATCAAAGACCCGTAAACACCATATATTTT.

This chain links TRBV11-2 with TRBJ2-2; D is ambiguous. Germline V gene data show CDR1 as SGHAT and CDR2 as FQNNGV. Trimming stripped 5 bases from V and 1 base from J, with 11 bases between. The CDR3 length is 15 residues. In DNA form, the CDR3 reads TGTGCCAGCAGCGCCCAAGGCCTGAACACCGGGGAGCTGTTTTTT. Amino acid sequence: CASSAQGLNTGELFF.

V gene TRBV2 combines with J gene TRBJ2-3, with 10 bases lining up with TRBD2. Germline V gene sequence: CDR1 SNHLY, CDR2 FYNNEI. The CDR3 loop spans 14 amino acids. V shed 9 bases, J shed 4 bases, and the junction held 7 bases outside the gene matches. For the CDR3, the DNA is TGTGCCAGAGGTAGCGGGGGGCACGCAGATACGCAGTATTTT. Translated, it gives CARGSGGHADTQYF.

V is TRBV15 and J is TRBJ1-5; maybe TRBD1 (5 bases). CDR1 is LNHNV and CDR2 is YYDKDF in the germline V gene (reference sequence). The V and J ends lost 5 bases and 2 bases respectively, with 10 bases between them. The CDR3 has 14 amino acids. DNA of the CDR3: TGTGCCACCAGCGGGGGTAGCGGCAATCAGCCCCAGCATTTT. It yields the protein CATSGGSGNQPQHF.

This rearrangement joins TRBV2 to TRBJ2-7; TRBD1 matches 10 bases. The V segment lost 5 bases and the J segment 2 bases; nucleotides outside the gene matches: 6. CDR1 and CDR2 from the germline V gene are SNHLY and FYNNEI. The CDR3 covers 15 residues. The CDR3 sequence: CASSKPGQGTYEQYF. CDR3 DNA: TGTGCCAGCAGTAAACCGGGACAGGGGACCTACGAGCAGTACTTC.

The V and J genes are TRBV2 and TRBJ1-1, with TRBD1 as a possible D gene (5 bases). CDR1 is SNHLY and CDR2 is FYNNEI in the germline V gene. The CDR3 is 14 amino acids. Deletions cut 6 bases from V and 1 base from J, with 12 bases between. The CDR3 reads CASRAREGNTEAFF. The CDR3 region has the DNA TGTGCCAGCAGGGCCAGGGAGGGGAACACTGAAGCTTTCTTT.

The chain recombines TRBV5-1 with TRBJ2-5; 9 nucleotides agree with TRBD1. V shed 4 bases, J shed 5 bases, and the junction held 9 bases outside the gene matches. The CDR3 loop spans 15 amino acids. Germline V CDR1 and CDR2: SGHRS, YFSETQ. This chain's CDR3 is CASSPGTGIGETQYF. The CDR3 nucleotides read TGCGCCAGCAGCCCTGGGACAGGGATTGGGGAGACCCAGTACTTC.

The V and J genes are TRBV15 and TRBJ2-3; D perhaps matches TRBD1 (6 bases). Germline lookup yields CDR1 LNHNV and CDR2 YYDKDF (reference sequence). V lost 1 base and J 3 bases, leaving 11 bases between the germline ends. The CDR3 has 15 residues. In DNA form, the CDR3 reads TGTGCCACCAGCAGAGGAGGACAGACGACAGATACGCAGTATTTT. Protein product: CATSRGGQTTDTQYF.